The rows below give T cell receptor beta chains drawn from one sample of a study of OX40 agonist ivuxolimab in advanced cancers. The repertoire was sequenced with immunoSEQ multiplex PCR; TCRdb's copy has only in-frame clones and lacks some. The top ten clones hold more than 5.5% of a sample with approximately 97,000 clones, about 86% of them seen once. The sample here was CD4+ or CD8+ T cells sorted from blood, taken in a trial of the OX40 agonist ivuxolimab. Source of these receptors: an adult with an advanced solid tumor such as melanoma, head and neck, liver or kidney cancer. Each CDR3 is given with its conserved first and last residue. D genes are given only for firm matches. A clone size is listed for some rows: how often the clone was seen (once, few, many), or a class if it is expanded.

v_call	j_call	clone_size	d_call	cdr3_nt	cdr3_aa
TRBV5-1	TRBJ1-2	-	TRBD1	TGCGCCAGCAGCTTGGGGAATTCCGGGACAGGTTATGGCTACACCTTC	CASSLGNSGTGYGYTF
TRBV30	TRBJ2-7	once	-	TGTGCCTGGGGTCCCGGGAAGATGCTCTACGAGCAGTACTTC	CAWGPGKMLYEQYF
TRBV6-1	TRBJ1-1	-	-	TGTGCCAGCAGTGAATGGGGGCCTGGCACTGAAGCTTTCTTT	CASSEWGPGTEAFF
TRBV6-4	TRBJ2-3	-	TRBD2	TGTGCCAGCAGGCAAGCGGGGACTAGCACAGATACGCAGTATTTT	CASRQAGTSTDTQYF
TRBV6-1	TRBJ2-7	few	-	TGTGCCAGCAGTGAGACAGACACCTACGAGCAGTACTTC	CASSETDTYEQYF
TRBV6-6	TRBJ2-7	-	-	TGTGCCAGCATTCGGGACACGGGGCTCTCCGAGCAGTACTTC	CASIRDTGLSEQYF
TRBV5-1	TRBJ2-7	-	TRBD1	TGCGCCAGCAGCCAAAGGACAGGGACCTTCTACGAGCAGTACTTC	CASSQRTGTFYEQYF
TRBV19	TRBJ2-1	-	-	TGTGCCAGTAGTTCTACAGAGGATCCCGGTGGTGAGCAGTTCTTC	CASSSTEDPGGEQFF
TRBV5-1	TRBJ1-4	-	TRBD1	TGCGCCAGCAGCTGGGGACAGGTCGGTCTTTCTGAAAAACTGTTTTTT	CASSWGQVGLSEKLFF
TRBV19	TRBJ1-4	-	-	TGTGCCAGTAGCCCATCAAGCAGTGTCACAACTAATGAAAAACTGTTTTTT	CASSPSSSVTTNEKLFF
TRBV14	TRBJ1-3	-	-	TGTGCCAGCAGCCGGGGGCTTTCATTATATTTT	CASSRGLSLYF
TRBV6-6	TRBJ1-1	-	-	TGTGCCAGCAGCAAGCGGCCGACGAACACTGAAGCTTTCTTT	CASSKRPTNTEAFF
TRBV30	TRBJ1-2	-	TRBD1	TGTGCCTGGAGTGAAAACAGGGGTTATGGCTACACCTTC	CAWSENRGYGYTF
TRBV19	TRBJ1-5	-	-	TGTGCCAGTACCCATATCTACGAGGTGGGCCAGCCCCAGCATTTT	CASTHIYEVGQPQHF
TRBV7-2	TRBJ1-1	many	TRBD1	TGTGCCAGCAGCTTTACAGGGGGGTACACTGAAGCTTTCTTT	CASSFTGGYTEAFF
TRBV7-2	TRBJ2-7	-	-	TGTGCCAGCAGCTTTGCCAATACAAGGGAGCAGTACTTC	CASSFANTREQYF
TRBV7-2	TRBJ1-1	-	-	TGTGCCAGCAGCTTTGCAGGGCTGAACACTGAAGCTTTCTTT	CASSFAGLNTEAFF
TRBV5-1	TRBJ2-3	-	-	TGCGCCAGCAGCTTGGAGAGAGGGGGAGATACGCAGTATTTT	CASSLERGGDTQYF
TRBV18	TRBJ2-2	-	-	TGTGCCAGCTCACCGGGGGACGTACCCGCCGGGGAGCTGTTTTTT	CASSPGDVPAGELFF
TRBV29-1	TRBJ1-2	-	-	TGCAGCGTTGAAGATCATGAAGGGGGAGGCTACACCTTC	CSVEDHEGGGYTF
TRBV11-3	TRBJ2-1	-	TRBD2	TGTGCCAGCAGCTTAGAGGGCGGGAGGGTGAATGAGCAGTTCTTC	CASSLEGGRVNEQFF
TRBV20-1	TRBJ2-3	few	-	TGCAGTGCCGACAGGACAGATACGCAGTATTTT	CSADRTDTQYF
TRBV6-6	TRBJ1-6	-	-	TGTGCCAGCAGTTCGGTAGTGGGTTCACCCCTCCACTTT	CASSSVVGSPLHF
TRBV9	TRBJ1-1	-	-	TGTGCCAGCAGCGTAGCCCCGGGACAGAACACTGAAGCTTTCTTT	CASSVAPGQNTEAFF
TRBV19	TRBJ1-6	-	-	TGTGCCAGTAGTACCCGAGAACAGGGCTATAATTCACCCCTCCACTTT	CASSTREQGYNSPLHF
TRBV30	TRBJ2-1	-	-	TGTGCCCAGGGCGACAATGAGCAGTTCTTC	CAQGDNEQFF
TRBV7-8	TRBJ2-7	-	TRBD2	TGTGCCAGCAGCCCTAGAGGGACTAGCGGGAAGAACGAGCAGTACTTC	CASSPRGTSGKNEQYF
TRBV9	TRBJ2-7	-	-	TGTGCCAGCAGCACTGGGGGAGCCGAGCAGTACTTC	CASSTGGAEQYF
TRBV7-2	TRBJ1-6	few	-	TGTGCCAGCAGCCCACAAGGGCGGACAGTATATAATTCACCCCTCCACTTT	CASSPQGRTVYNSPLHF
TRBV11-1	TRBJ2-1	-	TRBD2	TGTGCCAGCAGCTTCTCGACTAGCGGGAGAGGGGAGCAGTTCTTC	CASSFSTSGRGEQFF
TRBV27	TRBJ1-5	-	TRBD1	TGTGCCAGCAGTTCGCGGGGACAGTACAATCAGCCCCAGCATTTT	CASSSRGQYNQPQHF
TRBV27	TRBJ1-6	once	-	TGTGCCAGCAGTTTAAGGGGAACAGGGACTGCAAGAGATTCACCCCTCCACTTT	CASSLRGTGTARDSPLHF
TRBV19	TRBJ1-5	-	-	TGTGCCAGTAGTATAGGGGGTATAGGGGGAGGGTACCAGCCCCAGCATTTT	CASSIGGIGGGYQPQHF
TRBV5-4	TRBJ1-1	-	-	TGTGCCAGCAGCTTGCACTCTGGTTTGGGTGAAGCTTTCTTT	CASSLHSGLGEAFF
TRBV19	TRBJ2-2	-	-	TGTGCCAGTAAGACTAGGAACACCGGGGAGCTGTTTTTT	CASKTRNTGELFF
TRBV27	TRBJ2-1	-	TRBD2	TGTGCCAGCAGCTTAGCGGGATATAATGAGCAGTTCTTC	CASSLAGYNEQFF
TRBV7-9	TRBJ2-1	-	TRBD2	TGTGCCAGCAGCTTAGCGGGGGGACTACGCAATGAGCAGTTCTTC	CASSLAGGLRNEQFF
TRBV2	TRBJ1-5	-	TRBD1	TGTGCCAGCAGACAACAGGGGTTGAGCAATCAGCCCCAGCATTTT	CASRQQGLSNQPQHF
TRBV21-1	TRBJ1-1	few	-	TGTGCCAGCAGCAAACGCCTACACTCCCATGAAGCTTTCTTT	CASSKRLHSHEAFF
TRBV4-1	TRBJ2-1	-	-	TGCGCCAGCAGCCTTCGGGGACCTAGGGAGGATGAGCAGTTCTTC	CASSLRGPREDEQFF
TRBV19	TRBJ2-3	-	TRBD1	TGTGCCAGTAGTATTCTGGGACAGGGCCCAGATACGCAGTATTTT	CASSILGQGPDTQYF
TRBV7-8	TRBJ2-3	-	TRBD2	TGTGCCAGCAGCTTTCGGGAGGGGGATACGCAGTATTTT	CASSFREGDTQYF
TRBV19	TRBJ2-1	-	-	TGTGCCAGTAGTATATACGCCGAAGGGGAGCAGTTCTTC	CASSIYAEGEQFF
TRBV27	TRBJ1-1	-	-	TGTGCCAGCAGTCCGCTGCAACAGGGTAACACTGAAGCTTTCTTT	CASSPLQQGNTEAFF
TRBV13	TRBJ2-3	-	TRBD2	TGTGCCAGCAGCGGGACTAGCGGGGCGTGGGATACGCAGTATTTT	CASSGTSGAWDTQYF
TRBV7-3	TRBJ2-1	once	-	TGTGCCAGCAGCCTCCCCTTGAGCTCCTACAATGAGCAGTTCTTC	CASSLPLSSYNEQFF
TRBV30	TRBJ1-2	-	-	TGTGCCTGGAGTGAAAACTACGGCTACACCTTC	CAWSENYGYTF
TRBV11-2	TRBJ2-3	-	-	TGTGCCAGCAGTCACACAGATACGCAGTATTTT	CASSHTDTQYF
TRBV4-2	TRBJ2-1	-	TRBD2	TGTGCCAGCAGCGAAGATGGAGCGGGAGTTATAAATGAGCAGTTCTTC	CASSEDGAGVINEQFF
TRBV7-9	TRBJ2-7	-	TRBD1	TGTGCCAGCAGCTCCCTCACTTATGACAGGGGGATTCCCGAGCAGTACTTC	CASSSLTYDRGIPEQYF
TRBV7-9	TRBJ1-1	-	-	TGTGCCAGCAGCTTAGGGTCCGGGTCCGGGTTAAGGGCTGAAGCTTTCTTT	CASSLGSGSGLRAEAFF
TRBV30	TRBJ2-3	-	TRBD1	TGTGCCTGGAGCCTTGGACAGGAGGTAGATACGCAGTATTTT	CAWSLGQEVDTQYF
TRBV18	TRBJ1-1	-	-	TGTGCCAGCTCACCAGCCAGGTACCTTGAAGCTTTCTTT	CASSPARYLEAFF
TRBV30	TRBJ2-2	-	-	TGTGCCTGGAGTGTCTACGGGCCGCTGAACACCGGGGAGCTGTTTTTT	CAWSVYGPLNTGELFF
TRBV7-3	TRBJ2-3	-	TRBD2	TGTGCCAGCAGCTTTACCGGGACTAGGGGCGATACGCAGTATTTT	CASSFTGTRGDTQYF